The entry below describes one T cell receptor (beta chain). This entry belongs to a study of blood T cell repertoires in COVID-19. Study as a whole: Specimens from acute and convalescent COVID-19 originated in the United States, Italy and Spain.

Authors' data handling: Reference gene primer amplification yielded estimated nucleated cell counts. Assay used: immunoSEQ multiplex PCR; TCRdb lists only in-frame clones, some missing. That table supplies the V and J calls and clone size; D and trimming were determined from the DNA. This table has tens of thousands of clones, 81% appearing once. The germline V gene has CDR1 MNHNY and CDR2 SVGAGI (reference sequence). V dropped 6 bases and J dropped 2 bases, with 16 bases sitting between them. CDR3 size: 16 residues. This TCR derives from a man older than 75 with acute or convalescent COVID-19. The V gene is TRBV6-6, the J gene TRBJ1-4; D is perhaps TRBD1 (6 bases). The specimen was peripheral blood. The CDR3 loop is CASSGDRSSTNEKLFF. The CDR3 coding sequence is TGTGCCAGCAGCGGTGACAGGAGTTCCACTAATGAAAAACTGTTTTTT.